The 4 T cell receptor beta chains listed next were all sequenced from one sample in a study of shared clonotypes between healthy human individuals. Sequencing used immunoSEQ multiplex PCR; TCRdb keeps in-frame clones, though not all of them. Found here are approximately 710,000 clones, about 92% of them singletons; the top ten hold 30% to 40%. The sequenced sample was memory CD8+ T cells from PBMCs. The subset is: CD45RO+ cells pooled with CCR7-negative TemRA cells. These receptors originate from a man aged 18 to 29 in good health. Some clones in this sample may be carry-over from other donors' samples.

The rearrangement joins TRBV29-1 to TRBJ2-7, with TRBD2 identical over 9 bases. Trimming took 3 bases from V and 5 from J; bases not matched to a gene: 8. Germline V gene sequence: CDR1 SQVTM, CDR2 ANQGSEA. There are 14 residues in the CDR3. As DNA, the CDR3 is TGCAGCGTTGATGGTGGCGGGAGGGCCCACGAGCAGTACTTC. Translation: CSVDGGGRAHEQYF.

The chain combines TRBV28 with TRBJ2-7; D call uncertain. The CDR3 contains 18 residues. The germline V gene encodes CDR1 MDHEN and CDR2 SYDVKM. Trimming stripped 3 bases from V and 1 base from J, with 22 bases between. The CDR3 DNA sequence: TGTGCCAGCAGTTTGTACTCCCTAGACGGGCCAGCGTCCTACGAGCAGTACTTC. Its translation: CASSLYSLDGPASYEQYF.

CDR3 loop: CASTPIGSLETQYF. The CDR3 DNA reads as TGTGCCAGCACCCCTATCGGTAGTTTGGAGACCCAGTACTTC. The rearrangement joins TRBV27 to TRBJ2-5; D is unclear. Germline loops: CDR1 MNHEY, CDR2 SMNVEV (reference sequence). This CDR3 contains 14 residues. Trimming pared 7 bases from V and 5 bases from J, leaving 17 bases between.

This clone was found a few times. The V call is TRBV15, the J call TRBJ1-2; D might be TRBD1 (5 bases). This CDR3 has 17 amino acids. Germline CDR1 is LNHNV and CDR2 is YYDKDF (reference sequence). The V end lost 0 bases, the J end lost 0 bases, and 14 bases lay between the germline ends. CDR3 protein: CATSRDLRADPNYGYTF. The CDR3 DNA follows: TGTGCCACCAGCAGAGATCTCAGGGCAGATCCTAACTATGGCTACACCTTC.